This T cell receptor (beta chain) was observed in a study of blood T cell repertoires in COVID-19. Study-wide context: Samples representing acute and convalescent COVID-19 were sourced from the United States, Italy and Spain. T cells, B-cell-depleted T cells, or PBMCs supplied cDNA or gDNA.

Study processing details: Amplification of reference gene primers was used by the study to estimate nucleated cell counts. The repertoire was sequenced with immunoSEQ multiplex PCR; TCRdb's copy has only in-frame clones and lacks some. The DNA was the basis for D and trimming; V, J and clone size are from that table. The repertoire holds 140,000 to 150,000 clones, with 75% to 85% as singletons. Germline values: CDR1 MNHNS, CDR2 SASEGT. With 7 bases removed from V and 7 bases from J, the gap between germline ends came to 14 bases. The CDR3 consists of 12 residues. The chain employs TRBV6-1 and TRBJ2-7; D unresolved. The clonotype comes from a man between 60 and 75 years old with active or convalescent COVID-19. The material sequenced was peripheral blood. The CDR3 is CASTDTWREQYF. Here the CDR3 DNA reads TGTGCCAGCACCGATACGTGGAGAGAGCAGTACTTC.